One sample yielded the 32 T cell receptor beta chains listed below, sequenced in a study of glioma-infiltrating T cells. The iRepertoire nested amplicon-rescue multiplex PCR amplified TCR alpha and beta CDR3s from RNA. TCRdb re-called the multiplex PCR reads with MiXCR, one entry per CDR3 protein. Among about 200,000 distinct CDR3 sequences, 25% to 35% were seen once, and the ten largest hold around 21%. Input material: glioma tissue, nonneoplastic brain tissue, or PBMCs (not recorded which). The receptors come from a human donor with low-grade glioma or glioblastoma, undergoing nonglioma brain surgery, or in good health (not recorded which).

The CDR3 DNA is TGTGCCAGTAACCAAGCGGGAGTTTCGGAGCAGTTCTTC. Protein: CASNQAGVSEQFF. The chain couples TRBV19 to TRBJ2-1; 8 positions match TRBD2. Germline CDR1 is LNHDA and CDR2 is SQIVND (reference sequence). CDR3 length: 13 residues. After removal of 7 bases from V and 10 bases from J, the junction contained 9 bases not matched to a gene. Full variable domain (missing parts from reference TRBV19 and TRBJ2-1): DGGITQSPKYLFRKEGQNVTLSCEQNLNHDAMYWYRQDPGQGLRLIYYSQIVNDFQKGDIAEGYSVSREKKESFPLTVTSAQKNPTAFYLCASNQAGVSEQFFGPGTRLTVL.

This clonotype was counted a single time. The genes are TRBV2 and TRBJ2-2; 16 bases agree with TRBD2. CDR1 SNHLY and CDR2 FYNNEI come from the germline V gene. The CDR3 has 16 residues. Trimming cost V 5 bases and J 5 bases; bases outside gene matches: 2. The CDR3 sequence: CASSTGLAGGTGELFF. The CDR3 coding sequence is TGTGCCAGCAGTACGGGACTAGCGGGAGGGACCGGGGAGCTGTTTTTT.

This chain uses TRBV6-2 or TRBV6-3 with TRBJ2-7; possibly TRBD2 for D (6 bases). The CDR3 covers 14 residues. Germline CDR1 reads MNHEY; CDR2 reads SVGEGT. V was pared by 3 bases and J by 6 bases, with 15 bases between. The CDR3, as DNA: TGTGCCAGCAGTTATCCTGGGAGGAGGGGCGAGCAGTACTTC. Translation: CASSYPGRRGEQYF.

This clonotype was seen repeatedly, ten times or more. The rearrangement joins TRBV27 to TRBJ1-5; D not certain. The CDR3 length is 14 residues. Trimming removed 3 bases at V and 1 base at J, with 7 bases between. The germline CDR1 and CDR2 sequences are MNHEY and SMNVEV (reference sequence). The CDR3 loop reads CASSLYPSNQPQHF. Written as DNA, the CDR3 is TGTGCCAGCAGTTTGTACCCCAGCAATCAGCCCCAGCATTTT.

This clonotype occurred many times. The CDR3: CASSSGRIDTDTQYF. CDR3 nucleotides: TGTGCCAGCAGTTCGGGACGGATAGACACAGATACGCAGTATTTT. V usage is TRBV6-1 and J usage is TRBJ2-3; perhaps D is TRBD1 or TRBD2 (5 bases each). V lost 5 bases to trimming and J lost 2 bases, with 14 bases between them. The CDR3 covers 15 residues. CDR1 MNHNS and CDR2 SASEGT come from the germline V gene.

Ten or more counts support this clonotype. The chain recombines TRBV28 with TRBJ2-3; 7 nucleotides align to TRBD2. Looked up from germline, CDR1 is MDHEN and CDR2 is SYDVKM. J was trimmed by 7 bases and V by 8 bases; bases with no gene match: 15. This CDR3 region has 15 residues. The CDR3 nucleotides are TGTGCCAGCCTCGAGGCGGGAGTTGTGAGAAATACGCAGTATTTT. Residues: CASLEAGVVRNTQYF.

This clonotype was seen ten or more times. This chain uses TRBV20-1 with TRBJ2-7; the D gene could be TRBD1 or TRBD2 (5 bases each). This CDR3 contains 13 residues. V was pared by 4 bases and J by 2 bases, with 12 bases between. CDR1 and CDR2 from the germline V gene are DFQATT and SNEGSKA (reference sequence). The CDR3 DNA reads TGCAGTGCTACCGGGACCGGCACCTACGAGCAGTACTTC. Residues: CSATGTGTYEQYF.

This clonotype was counted at least ten times. The gene calls are TRBV6-2 or TRBV6-3 and TRBJ2-7; D uncertain. Germline V gene sequence: CDR1 MNHEY, CDR2 SVGEGT. The CDR3 is made up of 14 amino acids. Trimming removed 8 bases at V and 0 bases at J, with 14 bases between. In DNA, the CDR3 is TGTGCCAGCGGCCCACCAGGAAGCTCCTACGAGCAGTACTTC. Translated: CASGPPGSSYEQYF.

Ten or more counts support this clonotype. The rearrangement uses TRBV7-2 and TRBJ1-5; 7 bases match TRBD1. Germline values: CDR1 SGHTA, CDR2 FQGNSA. The junction had 4 bases not matched to a gene; V was cut back by 5 bases and J by 0 bases. This CDR3 comprises 15 residues. Here the CDR3 DNA reads TGTGCCAGCAGCCTACAGGGGAATAGCAATCAGCCCCAGCATTTT. This sequence encodes CASSLQGNSNQPQHF.

In this sample, this clonotype turned up a few times. The rearrangement joins TRBV10-3 to TRBJ1-4; 10 bases agree with TRBD1. V trimming: 2 bases; J trimming: 7 bases; junction bases outside the gene matches: 7. Germline lookup yields CDR1 ENHRY and CDR2 SYGVKD. The CDR3 is made up of 16 amino acids. CDR3 amino acids: CAISEHGTGDGEKLFF. DNA of the CDR3: TGTGCCATCAGTGAGCATGGGACAGGGGACGGTGAAAAACTGTTTTTT.

About this clonotype itself: A junction boundary mismatches the germline segment, possibly from a read error. The chain employs TRBV6-5 and TRBJ1-1; D is undetermined. The germline V gene has CDR1 MNHEY and CDR2 SVGAGI. The CDR3 is made up of 14 amino acids. For the CDR3, the DNA is TGTGCCCGCATTTTCTGGTCGGCCCCCACTGACGCTTTCTTT. Translating it yields CARIFWSAPTDAFF.

V usage is TRBV15 and J usage is TRBJ2-3, with D unresolved. Trimming shortened V by 0 bases and J by 8 bases, and 9 bases separated the two germline ends. In germline, CDR1 is LNHNV, CDR2 YYDKDF (reference sequence). This CDR3 comprises 13 residues. In nucleotides, the CDR3 is TGTGCCACCAGCAGAGACACCCCGGGTACGCAGTATTTT. Translated, it gives CATSRDTPGTQYF.

In this sample, this clonotype turned up many times. The chain has TRBV18 and TRBJ2-7; D may be TRBD1 (5 bases). The CDR3 spans 14 residues. CDR1 KGHSH and CDR2 LQKENI come from the germline V gene. Trimming removed 2 bases at V and 1 base at J, with 9 bases between. CDR3 coding DNA: TGTGCCAGCTCACCAGGCGACAGTTCCTACGAGCAGTACTTC. It translates to CASSPGDSSYEQYF.

This clonotype was seen repeatedly, ten times or more. This chain uses TRBV7-2 with TRBJ2-5; the match to TRBD1 covers 7 bases. Germline trimming cut 1 base from V and 5 bases from J; bases unmatched to any gene: 7. This CDR3 comprises 15 residues. The germline gives CDR1 SGHTA, CDR2 FQGNSA. The CDR3 nucleotides read TGTGCCAGCAGCTTAGATTCGGTCAGGGGGGAGACCCAGTACTTC. Its protein product is CASSLDSVRGETQYF.

This clonotype was detected ten times or more. The chain couples TRBV19 to TRBJ2-7; a weak D match, TRBD2 (6 bases). The CDR3 has 14 amino acids. Germline lookup yields CDR1 LNHDA and CDR2 SQIVND (reference sequence). V was pared by 4 bases and J by 4 bases, with 14 bases between. CDR3 DNA sequence: TGTGCCAGTAGTACCCCGGGACTTTCGTACGAGCAGTACTTC. This encodes CASSTPGLSYEQYF.

This clonotype was counted at least ten times. The CDR3 protein is CASRVNRAVGNEQFF. Here the CDR3 DNA reads TGTGCCAGCCGGGTGAACAGGGCCGTCGGCAATGAGCAGTTCTTC. The rearrangement links TRBV2 to TRBJ2-1; tentatively, D is TRBD1 (6 bases). Looked up from germline, CDR1 is SNHLY and CDR2 is FYNNEI. Trimming cost V 8 bases and J 6 bases, with 20 bases left between them. The CDR3 extends over 15 amino acids.

This clonotype was seen at least ten times. The chain is built from TRBV12-3 or TRBV12-4 and TRBJ2-3; D ambiguous. The CDR3 is 14 residues long. Trimming took off 2 bases at V and 7 bases at J, with 13 bases between the two ends. DNA of the CDR3: TGTGCCAGCAGTTTAAATACAGCTGGATATACGCAGTATTTT. Amino acids: CASSLNTAGYTQYF.

The chain employs TRBV30 and TRBJ1-6; a weak D match, TRBD1 (5 bases). V gave up 5 bases and J gave up 0 bases, with 14 bases separating them. The CDR3 totals 16 residues. Germline lookup yields CDR1 GTSNPN and CDR2 SVGIG (reference sequence). CDR3 bases: TGTGCCTGGGACAGCGGACAAAGCTCCTATAATTCACCCCTCCACTTT. It is translated as CAWDSGQSSYNSPLHF.

The sample holds many counts of this clonotype. This chain connects TRBV4-1 to TRBJ2-1; D is unresolved. Germline values: CDR1 MGHRA, CDR2 YSYEKL. V was clipped by 3 bases and J by 10 bases, with 16 bases between them. This CDR3 has 14 residues. The chain's CDR3 is CASSQLLGNGEQFF. The CDR3 DNA follows: TGCGCCAGCAGCCAGCTCCTGGGGAACGGAGAGCAGTTCTTC.

This clonotype was observed many times. The chain has TRBV6-4 and TRBJ2-3; no definite D call. V dropped 3 bases and J dropped 0 bases, with 10 bases sitting between them. This CDR3 has 15 residues. Germline CDR1 is MRHNA and CDR2 is SNTAGT. The DNA for the CDR3 is TGTGCCAGCAGTGAGTCGGCAGGTAGCACAGATACGCAGTATTTT. Protein product: CASSESAGSTDTQYF.

The chain is built from TRBV27 and TRBJ1-1; D uncertain. Looked up from germline, CDR1 is MNHEY and CDR2 is SMNVEV (reference sequence). CDR3 length: 15 amino acids. V was shortened by 9 bases and J by 1 base, with 18 bases between the two germline ends. In DNA form, the CDR3 reads TGTGCCAGAAGGAAGAGAAAAGAGAGGAACACTGAAGCTTTCTTT. Translated: CARRKRKERNTEAFF.

As for this clonotype: Its ends do not fully match the called genes, so a read error is possible. V gene TRBV5-4 combines with J gene TRBJ2-1; D uncertain. The CDR3 totals 11 residues. In germline, CDR1 is SGHNT, CDR2 YYREEE (reference sequence). CDR3 residues: CASSLKGLLIF. The CDR3 DNA reads TGTGCCAGCAGCTTAAAAGGGCTTTTGATCTTC. The variable domain in full, with the rest retrieved from reference TRBV5-4 and TRBJ2-1, is ETGVTQSPTHLIKTRGQQVTLRCSSQSGHNTVSWYQQALGQGPQFIFQYYREEENGRGNFPPRFSGLQFPNYSSELNVNALELDDSALYLCASSLKGLLIFGPGTRLTVL.

This clonotype was detected ten times or more. V and J are TRBV6-2 or TRBV6-3 and TRBJ2-7; 13 nucleotides agree with TRBD2. V trimming: 5 bases; J trimming: 2 bases; junction bases outside the gene matches: 6. This CDR3 spans 16 amino acids. CDR1 and CDR2 (germline): MNHEY, SVGEGT. The CDR3 reads CASSTSGRGGPYEQYF. Written as DNA, the CDR3 is TGTGCCAGCAGTACTAGCGGGAGGGGTGGACCCTACGAGCAGTACTTC.

The chain is built from TRBV12-3 or TRBV12-4 and TRBJ1-2; no clear D gene. The length of the CDR3 is 13 residues. V was pared by 6 bases and J by 6 bases, with 14 bases between. For the CDR3, the DNA is TGTGCCAGCAGCTTCCCCGGGTCCCATGGCTACACCTTC. It encodes CASSFPGSHGYTF.

A remark on this clonotype: At one end the junction does not follow the germline gene, possibly because of a read error. The chain combines TRBV27 with TRBJ1-1; D is ambiguous. This CDR3 contains 14 residues. In germline, CDR1 is MNHEY, CDR2 SMNVEV (reference sequence). CDR3 in DNA: TGTGCCAGCAGTTCTGACACCTTGAACACTGGAGCTTTCTTT. This codes for CASSSDTLNTGAFF.

The chain carries TRBV5-4 and TRBJ2-1, with a tentative D call TRBD2 (7 bases). The CDR3 contains 15 residues. In germline, CDR1 is SGHNT, CDR2 YYREEE (reference sequence). Trimming left V 3 bases short and J 5 bases short, with 15 bases between. The CDR3 is CASSSFSGGHNEQFF. The CDR3 nucleotides read TGTGCCAGCAGCTCCTTTTCGGGGGGCCACAATGAGCAGTTCTTC.

This clonotype was counted at least ten times. The chain uses TRBV6-5 and TRBJ2-3; a weak D match, TRBD1 (6 bases). The CDR3 contains 18 residues. Germline V gene lookup returns CDR1 MNHEY and CDR2 SVGAGI. V dropped 2 bases and J dropped 4 bases, with 22 bases sitting between them. The CDR3 nucleotides are TGTGCCAGCAGTTACAGCTCCCAGGGGCTTACCGAGCCAGATACGCAGTATTTT. Its protein product is CASSYSSQGLTEPDTQYF.

The sample holds many counts of this clonotype. This sequence joins TRBV6-1 and TRBJ1-2; 8 bases map to TRBD1. The V segment lost 5 bases and the J segment 3 bases; nucleotides outside the gene matches: 8. Germline assignment: CDR1 MNHNS and CDR2 SASEGT. This CDR3 is built from 15 residues. In nucleotides, the CDR3 is TGTGCCAGCAGTTATAGTCCAGGGGGCGACTATGGCTACACCTTC. It yields the protein CASSYSPGGDYGYTF.

Turning to this clonotype: This clone may be a read error of a much larger clone one base away. The J gene is TRBJ1-5, the V gene TRBV4-1; D is possibly TRBD1 (5 bases). The CDR3 has 15 amino acids. Per germline, CDR1 MGHRA and CDR2 YSYEKL. V lost 4 bases to trimming and J lost 1 base, with 11 bases between them. In nucleotides, the CDR3 is TGCGCCAGCAGCCTCAGGTGGGGGAGCAATCAGCCCCAGCATTTT. Translating it yields CASSLRWGSNQPQHF.

This clonotype was recorded many times. The chain has TRBV4-1 and TRBJ2-7; 9 bases agree with TRBD2. After removal of 1 base from V and 6 bases from J, the junction contained 7 bases not matched to a gene. In germline, CDR1 is MGHRA, CDR2 YSYEKL. The CDR3 contains 15 residues. CDR3 nucleotides: TGCGCCAGCAGCCAAGGGGTAGCGGGAGTGGGCGAGCAGTACTTC. This sequence encodes CASSQGVAGVGEQYF.

The chain recombines TRBV7-2 with TRBJ2-7; the match to TRBD2 covers 7 bases. Germline CDR1 is SGHTA and CDR2 is FQGNSA. Losses at the gene ends were 1 base for V and 1 base for J; bases not matched to a gene: 7. The CDR3 sequence is 16 residues long. CDR3 sequence: CASSLEDGRGSYEQYF. CDR3 DNA: TGTGCCAGCAGCTTAGAGGATGGGCGGGGGTCCTACGAGCAGTACTTC.

Comments on this clonotype: A much larger clone is a single base away; this may be a read error. The chain carries TRBV2 and TRBJ1-5, with 8 positions matching TRBD1. Germline V gene data show CDR1 as SNHLY and CDR2 as FYNNEI. The V and J ends lost 6 bases and 4 bases, in that order; junction bases with no gene match: 8. The CDR3 is 15 amino acids. This chain's CDR3 is CASSQTGGVNQPQHF. DNA of the CDR3: TGTGCCAGCAGCCAAACAGGGGGGGTTAATCAGCCCCAGCATTTT.